Listed here are 16 T cell receptor beta chains from one sample, sequenced in a study of cytomegalovirus exposure and HLA in healthy donors (dated by TCRdb to about 2017). The method behind the library was the immunoSEQ multiplex PCR assay. TCRdb's version of the immuneACCESS table is confined to in-frame rearrangements and falls short of the full clone set. An unresolved V gene accounts for under half of the shortfall where checked; the remainder is of unknown origin. For this sample there are 70,000 to 95,000 clones; 93% appear just once. The top ten clonotypes cover 3.5% to 4% of the sample. Sequenced sample: PBMCs. The receptors come from a woman in her twenties or thirties in good health and CMV-seronegative.

The genes are TRBV27 and TRBJ1-1, with D unresolved. V lost 4 bases and J lost 0, with 6 bases in between. Germline values: CDR1 MNHEY, CDR2 SMNVEV (reference sequence). CDR3 length: 13 amino acids. CDR3 residues: CASSYRLNTEAFF. Written as DNA, the CDR3 is TGTGCCAGCAGTTACCGGTTGAACACTGAAGCTTTCTTT.

In its sample, this clone was seen once. The chain combines TRBV7-2 with TRBJ1-2; D possibly corresponds to TRBD1 (5 bases). CDR3 length equals 13 residues. Germline V gene lookup returns CDR1 SGHTA and CDR2 FQGNSA. V dropped 2 bases and J dropped 6 bases, with 10 bases sitting between them. CDR3 in amino acids: CASSLSGMNGYTF. For the CDR3, the DNA is TGTGCCAGCAGCTTATCAGGGATGAATGGCTACACCTTC.

This clone was seen just once. In the same sample, other DNA sequences code for this CDR3. The chain carries TRBV5-4 and TRBJ2-2; maybe TRBD1 (5 bases). The CDR3 sequence is 14 residues long. Germline CDR1 SGHNT, CDR2 YYREEE (reference sequence). Between the trimmed V and J ends, which lost 3 bases and 6 bases, there was a span of 12 bases. CDR3 region: CASSSDKVSGELFF. As DNA, the CDR3 is TGTGCCAGCAGCTCGGACAAGGTCTCCGGGGAGCTGTTTTTT. Filled out from reference TRBV5-4 and TRBJ2-2, the complete variable domain reads ETGVTQSPTHLIKTRGQQVTLRCSSQSGHNTVSWYQQALGQGPQFIFQYYREEENGRGNFPPRFSGLQFPNYSSELNVNALELDDSALYLCASSSDKVSGELFFGEGSRLTVL.

V and J are TRBV30 and TRBJ1-2; 10 bases fit TRBD1. The CDR3 is made up of 18 amino acids. Per the germline V gene, CDR1 is GTSNPN and CDR2 is SVGIG (reference sequence). Unmatched junction bases numbered 13, after V lost 3 bases and J lost 0 bases. CDR3 DNA sequence: TGTGCCTGGAGGGACCGGGACAGGGGCCGCCGGGCTAACTATGGCTACACCTTC. It translates to CAWRDRDRGRRANYGYTF.

The CDR3 DNA follows: TGTGCCAGTAGTATACCAGGGATGGAAAACATTCAGTACTTC. It translates to CASSIPGMENIQYF. The J gene is TRBJ2-4, the V gene TRBV19; a weak D match, TRBD1 (5 bases). In germline, CDR1 is LNHDA, CDR2 SQIVND (reference sequence). The CDR3 is 14 residues long. The V and J ends lost 2 bases and 5 bases respectively, with 10 bases between them.

The CDR3, as DNA: TGTGCCAGCAGCCTCCTCCGGACAGGGTCGAATGAAAAACTGTTTTTT. Translated, it gives CASSLLRTGSNEKLFF. The chain joins TRBV2 to TRBJ1-4, with 8 bases identical to TRBD1. After removal of 6 bases from V and 5 bases from J, the junction contained 11 bases not matched to a gene. CDR3 length: 16 residues. Germline CDR1 reads SNHLY; CDR2 reads FYNNEI.

The gene calls are TRBV21-1 and TRBJ2-3; TRBD1, the table's D call, lacks a check against the DNA. TRBV21-1 is given as a pseudogene. The CDR3 contains 16 residues. The CDR3 sequence: CASSKGSRGNTDTQYF. The CDR3 DNA sequence: TGTGCCAGCAGCAAGGGAAGCAGGGGGAACACAGATACGCAGTATTTT.

The chain employs TRBV2 and TRBJ1-3; the D gene is possibly TRBD1 (6 bases). The V end lost 9 bases, the J end lost 7 bases, and 16 bases lay between the germline ends. This CDR3 comprises 13 residues. CDR1 and CDR2 (germline): SNHLY, FYNNEI. The CDR3 DNA is TGTGCCAGGGGGGGGCCCCAGACGAACACCATATATTTT. As protein: CARGGPQTNTIYF. Full variable domain (rest looked up from reference TRBV2 and TRBJ1-3): EPEVTQTPSHQVTQMGQEVILRCVPISNHLYFYWYRQILGQKVEFLVSFYNNEISEKSEIFDDQFSVERPDGSNFTLKIRSTKLEDSAMYFCARGGPQTNTIYFGEGSWLTVV.

This chain joins TRBV19 and TRBJ1-2; 7 nucleotides line up with TRBD1. This CDR3 is 15 amino acids long. Germline lookup yields CDR1 LNHDA and CDR2 SQIVND (reference sequence). V shed 5 bases and J 6 bases; nucleotides not matched to a gene: 12. CDR3 protein: CASSPGQAPYDGYTF. DNA of the CDR3: TGTGCCAGTAGTCCCGGACAGGCCCCTTACGATGGCTACACCTTC.

This clone was observed a single time. The chain couples TRBV10-3 to TRBJ2-3, with D uncertain. Germline V CDR1 and CDR2: ENHRY, SYGVKD. The CDR3 is 11 amino acids. Trimming removed 8 bases from V and 3 bases from J, with 6 bases in between. The DNA of the CDR3 is TGTGCCATCGGAGAAACAGATACGCAGTATTTT. Translated, it gives CAIGETDTQYF.

The chain carries TRBV4-1 and TRBJ2-7; 11 nucleotides align to TRBD2. Germline CDR1 and CDR2: MGHRA and YSYEKL. Losses at the gene ends were 3 bases for V and 6 bases for J; bases not matched to a gene: 7. This CDR3 is built from 15 residues. CDR3 bases: TGCGCCAGCAGCCAGATTAGCGGGGGGGCCTCCGAGCAGTACTTC. Translated, it gives CASSQISGGASEQYF.

This chain connects TRBV13 to TRBJ2-1; 9 bases line up with TRBD2. Trimming cost V 4 bases and J 2 bases; bases outside gene matches: 3. Looked up from germline, CDR1 is PRHDT and CDR2 is FYEKMQ (reference sequence). The length of the CDR3 is 15 residues. The CDR3 spells CASSYSGGTYNEQFF. CDR3 in DNA: TGTGCCAGCAGCTATAGCGGGGGTACCTACAATGAGCAGTTCTTC.

This chain links TRBV10-3 with TRBJ2-2; the match to TRBD1 covers 7 bases. Germline lookup yields CDR1 ENHRY and CDR2 SYGVKD. Trimming took 6 bases from V and 4 from J; bases not matched to a gene: 5. This CDR3 contains 14 residues. CDR3 bases: TGTGCCATCAGGGCAGGGGGACCCACCGGGGAGCTGTTTTTT. This codes for CAIRAGGPTGELFF.

The rearrangement uses TRBV5-6 and TRBJ2-2; 10 bases are shared with TRBD2. Trimming at V came to 4 bases and at J to 7 bases, leaving 13 bases not matched to a gene. This CDR3 is 17 amino acids long. Germline V gene lookup returns CDR1 SGHDT and CDR2 YYEEEE. CDR3 bases: TGTGCCAGCAGCCCGCAAGGCCTAGCGGGAGTCCTCGGGGAGCTGTTTTTT. This gives the protein CASSPQGLAGVLGELFF.

The V and J genes are TRBV27 and TRBJ1-2; TRBD1 aligns across 7 bases. Trimming at V came to 7 bases and at J to 9 bases, leaving 17 bases not matched to a gene. Germline V gene lookup returns CDR1 MNHEY and CDR2 SMNVEV (reference sequence). This CDR3 has 15 residues. CDR3 sequence (DNA): TGTGCCAGCACCCCCAGGGGGGACACCCTGAGAAGCTACACCTTC. Its translation: CASTPRGDTLRSYTF.

The chain employs TRBV18 and TRBJ1-3; D is possibly TRBD1 (6 bases). Germline CDR1 and CDR2: KGHSH and LQKENI. Trimming cost V 3 bases and J 4 bases, with 13 bases left between them. This CDR3 has 15 amino acids. The CDR3 is CASSPKQGSGNTIYF. The DNA of the CDR3 is TGTGCCAGCTCACCCAAACAGGGCTCCGGAAACACCATATATTTT.